The T cell receptor beta chain under discussion was sequenced for a study of vaccination effects on CD4 cells after COVID-19. On this clone itself: The target antigen is unknown.

There are 16 residues in the CDR3. The germline V gene has CDR1 KGHDR and CDR2 SFDVKD. Trimming removed 3 bases from V and 5 bases from J; junction bases left unmatched: 7. Within the ViraFEST assay, antigen-specific CD4+ T cells underwent expansion with viral peptide pools prior to sequencing. Upon completion of more than 9 days in culture, CD4+ T cells were isolated. Infection dated between March and December 2020, before the Alpha, Beta and Delta variants reached the United States. Either the BNT162b2 or mRNA-1273 vaccine was given to participants in two doses. Sequencing was performed with immunoSEQ multiplex PCR; in TCRdb, only in-frame clones are kept and a portion is missing. Of fewer than 15,000 clones listed, around 73% were seen once; the top ten hold around 33%.

The material was CD4+ T cells from PBMCs cultured with HCoV-NL63 spike peptides, obtained after COVID-19 vaccination. The chain uses TRBV24-1 and TRBJ2-2; the match to TRBD1 covers 8 bases. The clonotype was recovered from a human donor who had a prior SARS-CoV-2 infection. The CDR3: CATSDPGTGETGELFF. CDR3 DNA: TGTGCCACCAGTGATCCCGGGACAGGCGAGACCGGGGAGCTGTTTTTT.